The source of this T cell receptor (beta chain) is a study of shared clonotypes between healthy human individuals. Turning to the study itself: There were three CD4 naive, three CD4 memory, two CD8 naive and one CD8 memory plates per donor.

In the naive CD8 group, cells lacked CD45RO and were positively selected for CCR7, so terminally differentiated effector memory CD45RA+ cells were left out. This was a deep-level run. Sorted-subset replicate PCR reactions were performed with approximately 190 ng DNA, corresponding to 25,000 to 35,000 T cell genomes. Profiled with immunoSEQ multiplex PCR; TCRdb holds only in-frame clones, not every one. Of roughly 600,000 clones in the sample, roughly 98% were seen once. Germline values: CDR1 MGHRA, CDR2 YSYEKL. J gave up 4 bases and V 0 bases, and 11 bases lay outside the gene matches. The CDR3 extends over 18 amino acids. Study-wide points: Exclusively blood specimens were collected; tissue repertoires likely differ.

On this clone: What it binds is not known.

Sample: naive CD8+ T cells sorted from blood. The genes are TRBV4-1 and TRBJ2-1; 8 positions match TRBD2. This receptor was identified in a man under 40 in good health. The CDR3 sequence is CASSQDSIEVAGYNEQFF. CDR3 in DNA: TGCGCCAGCAGCCAAGATAGCATCGAAGTAGCGGGGTACAATGAGCAGTTCTTC.